The 10 T cell receptor beta chains given below trace back to one sample, sequenced in a study of breast tumors, draining lymph nodes, adjacent tissues. TCRdb re-called the multiplex PCR reads through MiXCR, storing one row per CDR3 protein. Of under 150,000 distinct CDR3 sequences listed, 15% to 20% were seen once; the top ten hold more than 3%. Breast cancer patients provided tissue from their axillary draining lymph nodes. Sequences were obtained from axillary lymph node tissue. The receptors here all came from a female donor with breast cancer. Some clones in this sample may be carry-over from other donors' samples.

There are many counts of this clonotype. The genes are TRBV2 and TRBJ2-5; TRBD2 matches at 11 bases. The CDR3 is 16 residues long. The V gene's germline CDR1 is SNHLY and CDR2 FYNNEI. V lost 6 bases, J lost 5 bases, and 11 bases stayed unmatched. The CDR3 loop is CASSVGLAGPSETQYF. Written as DNA, the CDR3 is TGTGCCAGCAGCGTCGGACTAGCGGGCCCGTCGGAGACCCAGTACTTC.

This clonotype was observed many times. V usage is TRBV20-1 and J usage is TRBJ2-7; 8 nucleotides match TRBD2. J was trimmed by 0 bases and V by 6 bases; bases with no gene match: 7. The CDR3 totals 14 residues. Germline CDR1 is DFQATT and CDR2 is SNEGSKA (reference sequence). Here the CDR3 reads CSAQLAGSSYEQYF. CDR3 in DNA: TGCAGTGCCCAATTAGCGGGGAGCTCCTACGAGCAGTACTTC.

The chain is built from TRBV20-1 and TRBJ2-7, with D possibly being TRBD2 (5 bases). Germline CDR1 DFQATT, CDR2 SNEGSKA (reference sequence). CDR3 length equals 17 residues. Between the trimmed V and J ends, which lost 0 bases and 2 bases, there was a span of 20 bases. The CDR3 spells CSARDLLGIGSAYEQYF. The DNA of the CDR3 is TGCAGTGCTAGAGATCTATTGGGGATAGGGAGCGCCTACGAGCAGTACTTC.

This clonotype has ten or more counts. The chain joins TRBV3-1 to TRBJ1-2; the D gene is possibly TRBD1 (6 bases). Trimming shortened V by 4 bases and J by 7 bases, and 16 bases separated the two germline ends. Germline loops: CDR1 LGHDT, CDR2 YNNKEL (reference sequence). This CDR3 has 14 amino acids. CDR3 nucleotides: TGTGCCAGCAGCCCCAGGGGCGTCATAGGTGGCTACACCTTC. Translating it yields CASSPRGVIGGYTF.

This clonotype was observed a single time. A much larger clone lies one base from this, so it may be a read error. This chain joins TRBV11-3 and TRBJ2-1; 8 positions match TRBD2. The V gene end was trimmed by 3 bases and the J gene end by 6 bases; junction bases not matched to a gene: 16. The CDR3 spans 18 residues. Germline CDR1 reads SGHNT; CDR2 reads YENEEA. In nucleotides, the CDR3 is TGTGCCAGCAGCTTTCGCGGTAGCGGGAAAGGATTGGGCAATGAGCAGTTCTTC. It encodes CASSFRGSGKGLGNEQFF.

This clonotype showed up many times. Written as DNA, the CDR3 is TGTGCCAGCAGCCTCACTGTAGGAGAGACCCAGTACTTC. Protein product: CASSLTVGETQYF. The chain combines TRBV7-2 with TRBJ2-5, with D hard to call. Deletions cut 5 bases from V and 4 bases from J, with 11 bases between. Germline CDR1 and CDR2: SGHTA and FQGNSA. The CDR3 has 13 amino acids.

In this sample, this clonotype turned up a few times. This chain joins TRBV20-1 and TRBJ2-1; D possibly uses TRBD1 or TRBD2 (5 bases each). The CDR3 totals 14 residues. With 2 bases removed from V and 8 bases from J, the gap between germline ends came to 16 bases. The germline gives CDR1 DFQATT, CDR2 SNEGSKA (reference sequence). The CDR3 is CSARFRGREYEQFF. CDR3 in DNA: TGCAGTGCTAGATTCCGGGGCAGGGAATATGAGCAGTTCTTC.

A word on this clonotype: A much larger clone differs from this one at a single base, so this may be a read error. The J gene is TRBJ2-7, the V gene TRBV12-3 or TRBV12-4; 12 bases map to TRBD2. V shed 3 bases, J shed 12 bases, and the junction held 6 bases outside the gene matches. The CDR3 runs 13 residues. CDR3 amino acids: CASSFGLAGLRYF. The CDR3 nucleotides read TGTGCCAGCAGTTTTGGACTAGCGGGGCTGAGGTACTTC.

There are many counts of this clonotype. CDR3 sequence: CSAAKDLTDTQYF. The CDR3 nucleotides are TGCAGTGCTGCCAAGGACTTAACAGATACGCAGTATTTT. The chain couples TRBV20-1 to TRBJ2-3, with D perhaps matching TRBD2 (5 bases). CDR3 length equals 13 residues. V dropped 5 bases and J dropped 3 bases, with 12 bases sitting between them. Germline V CDR1 and CDR2: DFQATT, SNEGSKA (reference sequence).

This clonotype was counted at least ten times. This CDR3 reads CASSLAGQGVGDTQYF. The CDR3 nucleotides are TGTGCCAGCAGCTTGGCCGGACAGGGGGTAGGAGATACGCAGTATTTT. V and J are TRBV5-4 and TRBJ2-3; 10 bases map to TRBD1. Germline CDR1 is SGHNT and CDR2 is YYREEE (reference sequence). CDR3 length equals 16 residues. The ends lost 0 bases at V and 5 bases at J; junction bases unmatched: 6.